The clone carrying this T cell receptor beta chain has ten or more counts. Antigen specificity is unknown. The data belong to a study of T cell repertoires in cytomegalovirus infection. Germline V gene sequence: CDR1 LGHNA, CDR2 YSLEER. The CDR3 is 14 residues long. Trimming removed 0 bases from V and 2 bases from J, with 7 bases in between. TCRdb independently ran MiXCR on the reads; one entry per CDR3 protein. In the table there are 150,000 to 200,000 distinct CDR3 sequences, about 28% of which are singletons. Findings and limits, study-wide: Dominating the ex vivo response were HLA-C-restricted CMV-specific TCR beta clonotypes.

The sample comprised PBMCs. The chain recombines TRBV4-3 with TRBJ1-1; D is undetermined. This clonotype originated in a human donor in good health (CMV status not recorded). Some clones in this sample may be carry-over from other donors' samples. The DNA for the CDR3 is TGCGCCAGCAGCCAAGATATGGGAAACACTGAAGCTTTCTTT. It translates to CASSQDMGNTEAFF.